This is a list of T cell receptor beta chains from one sample in a study of Ad26.COV2.S vaccination and SARS-CoV-2 variants. Generated by immunoSEQ multiplex PCR, the TCRdb table keeps only in-frame clones and is missing some. This table holds about 350,000 clones, about 91% found once. The specimen comprised peripheral blood, sampled after recovery from COVID-19. The receptors originated from a human donor who had recovered from COVID-19. CDR3s include the opening cysteine and the closing phenylalanine or tryptophan. Each record gives: V gene, D gene, clone size, J gene, CDR3 DNA, CDR3 protein. The D gene is left open where the match is weak. Clone size appears in some rows only: once, few, many, or a class for an expanded clone.

v_gene: TRBV16; d_gene: .; abundance: .; j_gene: TRBJ1-1; CDR3nt: TGTGCCAGCAGCCAAATTGCAGAATCGAGTACTGAAGCTTTCTTT; CDR3aa: CASSQIAESSTEAFF
v_gene: TRBV2; d_gene: .; abundance: .; j_gene: TRBJ1-1; CDR3nt: TGTGCCAGCACCCCCTGGGGAGCCGAAGCTTTCTTT; CDR3aa: CASTPWGAEAFF
v_gene: TRBV7-9; d_gene: TRBD1; abundance: .; j_gene: TRBJ2-4; CDR3nt: TGTGCCAGCAGCCCTCAGGGGGCCGGAGGATTCCAAAACATTCAGTACTTC; CDR3aa: CASSPQGAGGFQNIQYF
v_gene: TRBV9; d_gene: .; abundance: .; j_gene: TRBJ1-6; CDR3nt: TGTGCCAGCAGCGTAGCCGACAGCTCCAATTCACCCCTCCACTTT; CDR3aa: CASSVADSSNSPLHF
v_gene: TRBV5-1; d_gene: TRBD2; abundance: once; j_gene: TRBJ2-1; CDR3nt: TGCGCCAGCAGCCGGTGGCTAGCGGGGGGGAGTTACAATGAGCAGTTCTTC; CDR3aa: CASSRWLAGGSYNEQFF
v_gene: TRBV4-1; d_gene: .; abundance: .; j_gene: TRBJ1-4; CDR3nt: TGCGCCAGCAGCCACCAACTCAATGAAAAACTGTTTTTT; CDR3aa: CASSHQLNEKLFF
v_gene: TRBV5-5; d_gene: TRBD1; abundance: .; j_gene: TRBJ1-2; CDR3nt: TGTGCCAGCGTGTTGGGACAGACCCAATGGTATGGCTACACCTTC; CDR3aa: CASVLGQTQWYGYTF
v_gene: TRBV2; d_gene: .; abundance: .; j_gene: TRBJ1-1; CDR3nt: TGTGCCAGCAGTGAAGTCAAACCCAACACTGAAGCTTTCTTT; CDR3aa: CASSEVKPNTEAFF
v_gene: TRBV9; d_gene: TRBD1; abundance: once; j_gene: TRBJ2-7; CDR3nt: TGTGCCAGCAGCGCGACAGGGGACCCCCACGAGCAGTACTTC; CDR3aa: CASSATGDPHEQYF
v_gene: TRBV29-1; d_gene: .; abundance: .; j_gene: TRBJ2-2; CDR3nt: TGCAGCGTTGACAGGAACACCGGGGAGCTGTTTTTT; CDR3aa: CSVDRNTGELFF
v_gene: TRBV7-2; d_gene: .; abundance: once; j_gene: TRBJ1-5; CDR3nt: TGTGCCAGCGGTCCCGGGGGGGGCAATCAGCCCCAGCATTTT; CDR3aa: CASGPGGGNQPQHF
v_gene: TRBV11-2; d_gene: .; abundance: .; j_gene: TRBJ2-5; CDR3nt: TGTGCCAGCAGCGAACAAGAGACCCAGTACTTC; CDR3aa: CASSEQETQYF
v_gene: TRBV29-1; d_gene: .; abundance: .; j_gene: TRBJ1-2; CDR3nt: TGCAGCGGGGGAGGGCGAGGCGGCTACACCTTC; CDR3aa: CSGGGRGGYTF
v_gene: TRBV7-9; d_gene: .; abundance: once; j_gene: TRBJ2-6; CDR3nt: TGTGCCAGCAGCGGGACTACAGGGGGCTCTGGGGCCAACGTCCTGACTTTC; CDR3aa: CASSGTTGGSGANVLTF
v_gene: TRBV3-1/TRBV3-2; d_gene: TRBD1; abundance: .; j_gene: TRBJ2-7; CDR3nt: TGTGCCAGCAGCCTGGACAGGGGGCGCAACGAGCAGTACTTC; CDR3aa: CASSLDRGRNEQYF
v_gene: TRBV29-1; d_gene: .; abundance: once; j_gene: TRBJ1-2; CDR3nt: TGCAGCGCTGAAGGTGACGCCCGAAACCTAGGCTACACCTTC; CDR3aa: CSAEGDARNLGYTF
v_gene: TRBV6-6; d_gene: TRBD1; abundance: .; j_gene: TRBJ2-1; CDR3nt: TGTGCCAGCAGTTCACAGGGGCCCCATTACAATGAGCAGTTCTTC; CDR3aa: CASSSQGPHYNEQFF
v_gene: TRBV7-2; d_gene: TRBD2; abundance: .; j_gene: TRBJ2-1; CDR3nt: TGTGCCAGCAGCTTAGCTAGCGGGGGATCGTACAATGAGCAGTTCTTC; CDR3aa: CASSLASGGSYNEQFF
v_gene: TRBV6-4; d_gene: .; abundance: once; j_gene: TRBJ1-6; CDR3nt: TGTGCCAGCAGTGACGGCAATTCACCCCTCCACTTT; CDR3aa: CASSDGNSPLHF
v_gene: TRBV2; d_gene: TRBD1; abundance: .; j_gene: TRBJ1-4; CDR3nt: TGTGCCAGCAGTGGGGGACAGGGCGAAAAACTGTTTTTT; CDR3aa: CASSGGQGEKLFF
v_gene: TRBV7-2; d_gene: TRBD1; abundance: .; j_gene: TRBJ1-1; CDR3nt: TGTGCCAGCAGCCCCGGGACAGGGTTTCCGAACACTGAAGCTTTCTTT; CDR3aa: CASSPGTGFPNTEAFF
v_gene: TRBV7-9; d_gene: .; abundance: .; j_gene: TRBJ2-1; CDR3nt: TGTGCCAGCACCTTAGACTACAATGAGCAGTTCTTC; CDR3aa: CASTLDYNEQFF
v_gene: TRBV6-5; d_gene: .; abundance: .; j_gene: TRBJ1-2; CDR3nt: TGTGCCAGCAGCTTCAAGACCCCTGTGGGCTACACCTTC; CDR3aa: CASSFKTPVGYTF
v_gene: TRBV9; d_gene: .; abundance: .; j_gene: TRBJ1-2; CDR3nt: TGTGCCAGCACCGCTGGGGCACAGTCCCATCCAATAGCTAACTATGGCTACACCTTC; CDR3aa: CASTAGAQSHPIANYGYTF
v_gene: TRBV2; d_gene: TRBD2; abundance: .; j_gene: TRBJ2-5; CDR3nt: TGTGCCAGCAGTGATCAGACTAGCGGCCAAGAGACCCAGTACTTC; CDR3aa: CASSDQTSGQETQYF
v_gene: TRBV10-3; d_gene: TRBD2; abundance: .; j_gene: TRBJ2-3; CDR3nt: TGTGCCAGCGGACTAGCGGGGGGTTTTGATACGCAGTATTTT; CDR3aa: CASGLAGGFDTQYF
v_gene: TRBV2; d_gene: .; abundance: .; j_gene: TRBJ2-7; CDR3nt: TGTGCCAGCCTTCCCGGGACCTTTAGCTACGAGCAGTACTTC; CDR3aa: CASLPGTFSYEQYF
v_gene: TRBV5-6; d_gene: .; abundance: .; j_gene: TRBJ2-2; CDR3nt: TGTGCCAGCAGCTTGGGAAGGAACACCGGGGAGCTGTTTTTT; CDR3aa: CASSLGRNTGELFF
v_gene: TRBV6-5; d_gene: TRBD2; abundance: once; j_gene: TRBJ2-3; CDR3nt: TGTGCCAGCAGTTACTCGGTAGCGGGGATCACAGATACGCAGTATTTT; CDR3aa: CASSYSVAGITDTQYF
v_gene: TRBV3-1/TRBV3-2; d_gene: TRBD2; abundance: .; j_gene: TRBJ2-1; CDR3nt: TGTGCCAGCAGCCAAAACCGCGGGGGGAACAATGAGCAGTTCTTC; CDR3aa: CASSQNRGGNNEQFF
v_gene: TRBV29-1; d_gene: .; abundance: .; j_gene: TRBJ1-2; CDR3nt: TGCAGCGTTGATGCAGGGAGCTATGGCTACACCTTC; CDR3aa: CSVDAGSYGYTF
v_gene: TRBV27; d_gene: .; abundance: .; j_gene: TRBJ2-7; CDR3nt: TGTGCCAGCAGTTCTTCCGGGACTCTCTTCTACGAGCAGTACTTC; CDR3aa: CASSSSGTLFYEQYF
v_gene: TRBV7-3; d_gene: TRBD1; abundance: .; j_gene: TRBJ1-2; CDR3nt: TGTGCCAGCAGCTCAGGGGGCGCATTACAAGGCTACACCTTC; CDR3aa: CASSSGGALQGYTF
v_gene: TRBV27; d_gene: .; abundance: once; j_gene: TRBJ2-5; CDR3nt: TGTGCCAGCACCCCGAGGGACCCAAAAGAGACCCAGTACTTC; CDR3aa: CASTPRDPKETQYF
v_gene: TRBV29-1; d_gene: .; abundance: .; j_gene: TRBJ2-2; CDR3nt: TGCAGCGTTGTACTGAACACCGGGGAGCTGTTTTTT; CDR3aa: CSVVLNTGELFF
v_gene: TRBV18; d_gene: .; abundance: .; j_gene: TRBJ2-7; CDR3nt: TGTGCCAGCTCACCTACAAATCCCTCCTACGAGCAGTACTTC; CDR3aa: CASSPTNPSYEQYF
v_gene: TRBV6-6; d_gene: TRBD2; abundance: .; j_gene: TRBJ2-3; CDR3nt: TGTGCCAGCAGTCCCTTTCTTGCGGGGGGGCTGGCAGATACGCAGTATTTT; CDR3aa: CASSPFLAGGLADTQYF
v_gene: TRBV11-2; d_gene: .; abundance: .; j_gene: TRBJ1-1; CDR3nt: TGTGCCAGCAGCTTTCTCTTAGGGGGGAACACTGAAGCTTTCTTT; CDR3aa: CASSFLLGGNTEAFF
v_gene: TRBV5-1; d_gene: TRBD1; abundance: .; j_gene: TRBJ2-7; CDR3nt: TGCGCCAGCAGCTTTTCCGACAGGGGCTCCTACGAGCAGTACTTC; CDR3aa: CASSFSDRGSYEQYF
v_gene: TRBV6-4; d_gene: .; abundance: .; j_gene: TRBJ2-1; CDR3nt: TGTGCCAGCAGTGATGGTGGCGGGGAGTACAATGAGCAGTTCTTC; CDR3aa: CASSDGGGEYNEQFF
v_gene: TRBV9; d_gene: .; abundance: .; j_gene: TRBJ2-1; CDR3nt: TGTGCCAGCAGCCCCTCGGACACCTACAATGAGCAGTTCTTC; CDR3aa: CASSPSDTYNEQFF
v_gene: TRBV14; d_gene: .; abundance: .; j_gene: TRBJ1-1; CDR3nt: TGTGCCAGCAGCCAATTTGGTCGGGCGGCTGAAGCTTTCTTT; CDR3aa: CASSQFGRAAEAFF
v_gene: TRBV6-5; d_gene: TRBD1; abundance: .; j_gene: TRBJ2-1; CDR3nt: TGTGCCAGCAGTTACATAGGACAGGGCCTCTACAATGAGCAGTTCTTC; CDR3aa: CASSYIGQGLYNEQFF
v_gene: TRBV6-5; d_gene: .; abundance: .; j_gene: TRBJ2-1; CDR3nt: TGTGCCAGCAGCCTCGGCGGCGATGAGCAGTTCTTC; CDR3aa: CASSLGGDEQFF
v_gene: TRBV9; d_gene: .; abundance: .; j_gene: TRBJ1-1; CDR3nt: TGTGCCAGCAGCGTAGTCGAGTACACTGAAGCTTTCTTT; CDR3aa: CASSVVEYTEAFF
v_gene: TRBV9; d_gene: .; abundance: .; j_gene: TRBJ2-5; CDR3nt: TGTGCCAGCAGCGTAGCCGGGGGGCGAGAAGAGACCCAGTACTTC; CDR3aa: CASSVAGGREETQYF
v_gene: TRBV7-9; d_gene: .; abundance: .; j_gene: TRBJ2-5; CDR3nt: TGTGCCAGCAGCTTACCCTCAGGGATGGAGACCCAGTACTTC; CDR3aa: CASSLPSGMETQYF